A single sample is the source of the 22 T cell receptor beta chains below, sequenced in a study of cytomegalovirus exposure and HLA in healthy donors. The PCR had 60 Vbeta and 13 Jbeta primers. Assay used: immunoSEQ multiplex PCR; TCRdb lists only in-frame clones, some missing. The table shows some 140,000 clones, with over 65% occurring only once. The sequenced material came from PBMCs. All receptors derive from a man aged 25 to 40 in good health and CMV-seronegative.

V and J are TRBV4-1 and TRBJ2-2; the match to TRBD1 covers 7 bases. Losses at the gene ends were 4 bases for V and 6 bases for J; bases not matched to a gene: 11. CDR3 length equals 16 residues. Germline V lookup: CDR1 MGHRA, CDR2 YSYEKL. Written as DNA, the CDR3 is TGCGCCAGCAGCCGCCCCCAGGGGGAAGTGTCCGGGGAGCTGTTTTTT. This gives the protein CASSRPQGEVSGELFF.

This clone turned up a few times. The chain couples TRBV6-6 to TRBJ2-5, with a weak D call TRBD2 (6 bases). The CDR3 extends over 13 amino acids. Trimming left V 7 bases short and J 4 bases short, with 13 bases between. Germline V gene sequence: CDR1 MNHNY, CDR2 SVGAGI (reference sequence). CDR3 in DNA: TGTGCCAGCACCGACGGGGGTTCAGAGACCCAGTACTTC. Its protein is CASTDGGSETQYF.

The rearrangement links TRBV4-2 to TRBJ1-2, with TRBD1 matching 7 bases. V dropped 0 bases and J dropped 4; count of bases not matched to a gene: 8. CDR1 and CDR2 (germline): LGHNA, YNFKEQ. This CDR3 is built from 16 residues. For the CDR3, the DNA is TGTGCCAGCAGCCAAGAACGGGACAGCAGTCTCTATGGCTACACCTTC. It codes for CASSQERDSSLYGYTF.

The rearrangement links TRBV2 to TRBJ2-7, with 9 positions matching TRBD1. V trimming: 4 bases; J trimming: 6 bases; junction bases outside the gene matches: 7. CDR3 size: 14 residues. Germline lookup yields CDR1 SNHLY and CDR2 FYNNEI. CDR3 in amino acids: CASSAGTGIAEQYF. CDR3 sequence (DNA): TGTGCCAGCAGTGCCGGGACAGGGATCGCCGAGCAGTACTTC.

The chain links TRBV7-9 to TRBJ2-2; D is perhaps TRBD2 (5 bases). The CDR3 is made up of 16 amino acids. V shed 5 bases and J shed 2 bases, with 15 bases lying between them. Germline V lookup: CDR1 SEHNR, CDR2 FQNEAQ (reference sequence). The CDR3 here is CASSADRASNTGELFF. The CDR3 nucleotides are TGTGCCAGCAGCGCAGACCGGGCTAGCAACACCGGGGAGCTGTTTTTT.

This chain links TRBV9 with TRBJ2-1; 12 positions agree with TRBD2. The CDR3 length is 16 residues. V lost 4 bases and J lost 4; bases outside the gene matches: 6. In germline, CDR1 is SGDLS, CDR2 YYNGEE. CDR3 in amino acids: CASSPWTSGVYNEQFF. CDR3 bases: TGTGCCAGCAGCCCTTGGACTAGCGGGGTATACAATGAGCAGTTCTTC.

V gene TRBV5-6 combines with J gene TRBJ2-7, with 10 bases fitting TRBD1. J gave up 4 bases and V 0 bases, and 4 bases lay outside the gene matches. Germline values: CDR1 SGHDT, CDR2 YYEEEE. This CDR3 spans 15 amino acids. Here the CDR3 DNA reads TGTGCCAGCAGCTTGGCCGGGACAGGGGTTTACGAGCAGTACTTC. Translated, it gives CASSLAGTGVYEQYF. Filled out from reference TRBV5-6 and TRBJ2-7, the complete variable domain reads DAGVTQSPTHLIKTRGQQVTLRCSPKSGHDTVSWYQQALGQGPQFIFQYYEEEERQRGNFPDRFSGHQFPNYSSELNVNALLLGDSALYLCASSLAGTGVYEQYFGPGTRLTVT.

CDR3 residues: CASRQHSNTGELFF. DNA of the CDR3: TGTGCCAGCAGACAGCACTCGAACACCGGGGAGCTGTTTTTT. This sequence joins TRBV6-1 and TRBJ2-2; no firm D call. The CDR3 consists of 14 residues. Trimming took 6 bases from V and 0 from J, leaving 8 bases between them. The germline gives CDR1 MNHNS, CDR2 SASEGT.

The genes are TRBV6-6 and TRBJ1-5; TRBD1 agrees at 9 bases. The CDR3 runs to 15 residues. V was pared by 6 bases and J by 5 bases, with 8 bases of the junction left unmatched. Germline CDR1 MNHNY, CDR2 SVGAGI (reference sequence). CDR3 sequence: CASSLQGAPHQPQHF. The CDR3 DNA follows: TGTGCCAGCAGCTTACAGGGGGCGCCCCATCAGCCCCAGCATTTT.

V usage is TRBV7-8 and J usage is TRBJ1-5; a weak D match, TRBD1 (5 bases). The CDR3 covers 16 residues. The V end lost 5 bases, the J end lost 6 bases, and 20 bases lay between the germline ends. The V gene's germline CDR1 is SGHVS and CDR2 FQNEAQ. In DNA form, the CDR3 reads TGTGCCAGCAGCCCAGCCGGTGGGGGGTCGGGTCAGCCCCAGCATTTT. It codes for CASSPAGGGSGQPQHF.

The chain couples TRBV29-1 to TRBJ1-2; 9 bases align to TRBD1. The CDR3 is made up of 13 amino acids. The V segment lost 6 bases and the J segment 7 bases; nucleotides outside the gene matches: 9. From germline, CDR1 is SQVTM and CDR2 ANQGSEA. The DNA for the CDR3 is TGCAGCGTGGGGGACAGGGATCCTCCTGGCTACACCTTC. It translates to CSVGDRDPPGYTF.

The chain combines TRBV2 with TRBJ1-5; 8 nucleotides align to TRBD1. CDR1 is SNHLY and CDR2 is FYNNEI in the germline V gene. Germline trimming cut 5 bases from V and 6 bases from J; bases unmatched to any gene: 12. CDR3 length: 16 residues. This CDR3 reads CASSRLDRGGSQPQHF. The CDR3 region has the DNA TGTGCCAGCAGTAGATTAGACAGGGGAGGAAGTCAGCCCCAGCATTTT.

The V gene is TRBV5-4, the J gene TRBJ2-3; 10 bases line up with TRBD2. The V segment lost 0 bases and the J segment 0 bases; nucleotides outside the gene matches: 4. Germline V gives CDR1 SGHNT, CDR2 YYREEE (reference sequence). CDR3 size: 17 residues. The CDR3 protein is CASSLGLAGSSTDTQYF. The CDR3 DNA follows: TGTGCCAGCAGCTTGGGACTAGCGGGCTCTAGCACAGATACGCAGTATTTT.

There are a few counts of this clone. V and J are TRBV4-1 and TRBJ1-1; D is uncertain. Germline loops: CDR1 MGHRA, CDR2 YSYEKL. V shed 0 bases and J shed 0 bases, with 14 bases lying between them. The CDR3 has 17 amino acids. The CDR3 sequence is CASSQDPLGGMNTEAFF. The CDR3 DNA sequence: TGCGCCAGCAGCCAAGACCCCCTGGGCGGGATGAACACTGAAGCTTTCTTT.

This clone was seen once. V gene TRBV7-2 combines with J gene TRBJ1-5; 7 nucleotides agree with TRBD1. The germline V gene encodes CDR1 SGHTA and CDR2 FQGNSA. There are 16 residues in the CDR3. J lost 3 bases, V lost 1 base, and 6 bases had no gene match. The CDR3 reads CASSLVGRGDNQPQHF. As DNA, the CDR3 is TGTGCCAGCAGCTTAGTAGGCAGGGGGGACAATCAGCCCCAGCATTTT.

The CDR3 region is CASSLWGAKRNEQFF. The CDR3, as DNA: TGTGCCAGCAGTTTATGGGGGGCGAAACGTAATGAGCAGTTCTTC. J is TRBJ2-1 and V is TRBV28; D perhaps matches TRBD1 (6 bases). Trimming pared 0 bases from V and 7 bases from J, leaving 13 bases between. CDR1 is MDHEN, CDR2 SYDVKM, per germline. This CDR3 comprises 15 residues.

The chain combines TRBV16 with TRBJ1-1, with D hard to call. Germline-derived CDR1 and CDR2 are KGHSY and FQNENV. The CDR3 runs to 15 residues. V shed 0 bases and J shed 1 base, with 9 bases lying between them. The CDR3 region is CASSQSRLGNTEAFF. The CDR3 DNA reads as TGTGCCAGCAGCCAATCGAGACTTGGGAACACTGAAGCTTTCTTT.

This rearrangement joins TRBV6-5 to TRBJ2-1; unclear D gene. The germline CDR1 and CDR2 sequences are MNHEY and SVGAGI. Trimming pared 0 bases from V and 4 bases from J, leaving 10 bases between. The CDR3 length is 15 residues. The CDR3 DNA sequence: TGTGCCAGCAGTTACTCGTCTGAGACTTACAATGAGCAGTTCTTC. Translation: CASSYSSETYNEQFF.

The gene calls are TRBV7-9 and TRBJ1-1, with 8 bases lining up with TRBD1. J lost 1 base, V lost 3 bases, and 4 bases had no gene match. The CDR3 runs 15 residues. CDR1 SEHNR and CDR2 FQNEAQ come from the germline V gene (reference sequence). In DNA, the CDR3 is TGTGCCAGCAGCTTTCTTGGACAGGGGAACACTGAAGCTTTCTTT. Protein product: CASSFLGQGNTEAFF.

This CDR3 reads CASSHRDSTDTQYF. The DNA of the CDR3 is TGTGCCAGCAGCCACCGGGATAGCACAGATACGCAGTATTTT. The chain couples TRBV7-9 to TRBJ2-3; a weak D match, TRBD2 (5 bases). The CDR3 loop spans 14 amino acids. From germline, CDR1 is SEHNR and CDR2 FQNEAQ (reference sequence). Between the trimmed V and J ends, which lost 5 bases and 0 bases, there was a span of 9 bases.

The chain uses TRBV7-9 and TRBJ1-2; D not certain. The CDR3 covers 12 residues. The germline V gene encodes CDR1 SEHNR and CDR2 FQNEAQ (reference sequence). Trimming left V 1 base short and J 7 bases short, with 7 bases between. The CDR3 loop is CASSLGGAGYTF. CDR3 DNA sequence: TGTGCCAGCAGCTTAGGGGGAGCTGGCTACACCTTC. The entire variable domain, with the rest obtained from reference TRBV7-9 and TRBJ1-2, is as follows: DTGVSQNPRHKITKRGQNVTFRCDPISEHNRLYWYRQTLGQGPEFLTYFQNEAQLEKSRLLSDRFSAERPKGSFSTLEIQRTEQGDSAMYLCASSLGGAGYTFGSGTRLTVV.

V and J are TRBV5-1 and TRBJ2-1; the match to TRBD1 covers 10 bases. V was pared by 5 bases and J by 6 bases, with 5 bases of the junction left unmatched. Per germline, CDR1 SGHRS and CDR2 YFSETQ. The length of the CDR3 is 14 residues. CDR3 sequence: CASRKGTGVNEQFF. The CDR3 DNA follows: TGCGCCAGCAGGAAGGGGACAGGGGTCAATGAGCAGTTCTTC.